The clone carrying this T cell receptor beta chain came up a few times. CDR1 and CDR2 from the germline V gene are SGHRS and YFSETQ. V was clipped by 2 bases and J by 3 bases; unmatched bases: 12. CDR3 size: 18 residues. The sample belongs to a study of shared clonotypes between healthy human individuals. Repertoires were generated with immunoSEQ multiplex PCR, while TCRdb's copy carries only in-frame clones and drops some. The profile shows about 2.4 million clones, approximately 94% of them singletons. The V gene is TRBV5-1, the J gene TRBJ2-3, with 10 bases identical to TRBD1. The receptor's source is a man in his late teens or twenties in good health. Sequenced sample: naive CD4+ T cells sorted from blood. Noted subset: CD45RA+ positively selected. Here the CDR3 reads CASSFFISGQGVTDTQYF. The CDR3 region has the DNA TGCGCCAGCAGCTTTTTTATCAGCGGACAGGGGGTAACAGATACGCAGTATTTT.